The following is a T cell receptor (beta chain) sequence with its context. What it binds is not known. This sample was included in a study of blood T cells in healthy people across ages. Findings of the study overall: Unsorted PBMCs prevented conclusive naive versus antigen-experienced comparison.

The junction had 7 bases not matched to a gene; V was cut back by 5 bases and J by 4 bases. Per germline, CDR1 DFQATT and CDR2 SNEGSKA (reference sequence). The length of the CDR3 is 13 residues. Primed by a sample-barcoded 5' primer and a J-beta primer mix, a second PCR proceeded for 7 to 11 cycles. MiXCR, run by TCRdb on the 5' RACE reads, gives a single entry per CDR3 protein. The table includes roughly 800,000 distinct CDR3 sequences, around 25% detected once. These data were likewise used in another study, on T cells of mothers and their children.

Specimen: blood. The receptor comes from a boy aged 10-17 years in good health. This chain links TRBV20-1 with TRBJ1-2; 7 nucleotides agree with TRBD1. The CDR3 spells CSAPNRGGYGYTF. CDR3 bases: TGCAGTGCTCCAAACAGGGGCGGCTATGGCTACACCTTC.